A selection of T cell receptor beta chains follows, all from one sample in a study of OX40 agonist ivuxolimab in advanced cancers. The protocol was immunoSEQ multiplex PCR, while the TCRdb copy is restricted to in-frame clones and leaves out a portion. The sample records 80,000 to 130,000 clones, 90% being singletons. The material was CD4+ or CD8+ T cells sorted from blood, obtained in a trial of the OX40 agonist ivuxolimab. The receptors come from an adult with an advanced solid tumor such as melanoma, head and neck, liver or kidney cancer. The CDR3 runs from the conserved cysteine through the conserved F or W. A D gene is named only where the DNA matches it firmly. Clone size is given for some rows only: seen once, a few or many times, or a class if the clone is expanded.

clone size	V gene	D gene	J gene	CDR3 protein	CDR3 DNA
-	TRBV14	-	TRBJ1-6	CASSQVLSSPLHF	TGTGCCAGCAGCCAAGTGTTGAGTTCACCCCTCCACTTT
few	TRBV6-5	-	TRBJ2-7	CASSLTDRFYEQYF	TGTGCCAGCAGTCTTACCGACAGGTTCTACGAGCAGTACTTC
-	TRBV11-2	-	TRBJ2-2	CASSLTAGATNTGELFF	TGTGCCAGCAGCCTAACCGCAGGGGCGACGAACACCGGGGAGCTGTTTTTT
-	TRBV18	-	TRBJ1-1	CASSSTGNTEAFF	TGTGCCAGCTCATCGACAGGGAACACTGAAGCTTTCTTT
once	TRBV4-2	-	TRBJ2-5	CASSQERAGQETQYF	TGTGCCAGCAGCCAAGAACGGGCAGGGCAAGAGACCCAGTACTTC
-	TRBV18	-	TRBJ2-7	CASSPGAGGTEQYF	TGTGCCAGCTCACCCGGGGCAGGGGGGACCGAGCAGTACTTC
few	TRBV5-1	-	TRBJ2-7	CASSLAAATYEQYF	TGCGCCAGCAGCTTGGCGGCAGCCACCTACGAGCAGTACTTC
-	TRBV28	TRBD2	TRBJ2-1	CASRLAGGFHEQFF	TGTGCCAGCAGACTAGCGGGAGGATTCCATGAGCAGTTCTTC
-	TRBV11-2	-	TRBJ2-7	CASSLDHLAAYEQYF	TGTGCCAGCAGCTTAGATCACCTAGCAGCGTACGAGCAGTACTTC
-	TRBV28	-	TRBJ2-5	CASTRQLIETQYF	TGTGCCAGCACTCGACAATTAATAGAGACCCAGTACTTC
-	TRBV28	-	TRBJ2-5	CASSSTERGVTQYF	TGTGCCAGCAGCTCCACAGAGCGCGGGGTGACCCAGTACTTC
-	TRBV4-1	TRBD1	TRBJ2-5	CASSQGRSGTVQETQYF	TGCGCCAGCAGCCAGGGTCGATCCGGGACAGTCCAAGAGACCCAGTACTTC
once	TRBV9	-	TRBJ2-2	CASSVGVGANTGELFF	TGTGCCAGCAGCGTAGGGGTTGGGGCGAACACCGGGGAGCTGTTTTTT
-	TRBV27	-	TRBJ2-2	CASSLSIGLGTGELFF	TGTGCCAGCAGTTTATCGATCGGGCTGGGGACCGGGGAGCTGTTTTTT